This passage covers 17 T cell receptor beta chains from one sample sequenced in a study of T cell responses to AZD1222 COVID-19 vaccine. This table comes from immunoSEQ multiplex PCR, and its TCRdb copy is limited to in-frame clones, with some not included. The sample lists 46,000 or so clones, about 90% seen once, with approximately 40% in the top ten. This specimen consisted of peripheral blood, obtained 28 days after the second AZD1222 dose. The origin of the receptors is an adult who received the AZD1222 COVID-19 vaccine.

This sequence joins TRBV9 and TRBJ2-2, with D possibly called TRBD1 or TRBD2 (6 bases each). Trimming removed 0 bases at V and 3 bases at J, with 9 bases between. CDR1 and CDR2 (germline): SGDLS, YYNGEE. This CDR3 comprises 15 residues. CDR3 in amino acids: CASSVEGGYTGELFF. CDR3 sequence (DNA): TGTGCCAGCAGCGTAGAGGGGGGCTACACCGGGGAGCTGTTTTTT.

The rearrangement uses TRBV5-4 and TRBJ2-3, with unresolved D. The CDR3 runs 16 residues. Germline CDR1 and CDR2: SGHNT and YYREEE (reference sequence). The V end was cut by 0 bases, the J end by 6 bases, with 17 bases between. The CDR3 region is CASSLGGNSLLDTQYF. For the CDR3, the DNA is TGTGCCAGCAGCTTGGGGGGTAACTCTCTGCTGGATACGCAGTATTTT.

This sequence joins TRBV19 and TRBJ1-1, with D uncertain. The length of the CDR3 is 14 residues. Germline values: CDR1 LNHDA, CDR2 SQIVND (reference sequence). Trimming shortened V by 6 bases and J by 4 bases, and 15 bases separated the two germline ends. The CDR3 loop is CASRTDKAGTEAFF. In DNA, the CDR3 is TGTGCCAGTAGAACAGACAAGGCAGGCACTGAAGCTTTCTTT.

The V and J genes are TRBV7-6 and TRBJ1-6; possibly TRBD1 for D (6 bases). CDR1 is SGHVS and CDR2 is FNYEAQ in the germline V gene. V lost 2 bases and J lost 10, with 12 bases in between. This CDR3 contains 14 residues. The CDR3 protein is CASSLTGGLSPLHF. Here the CDR3 DNA reads TGTGCCAGCAGCTTAACCGGGGGCCTATCACCCCTCCACTTT.

A few counts support this clone. The V gene is TRBV5-4, the J gene TRBJ1-2, with 8 bases matching TRBD1. CDR3 length: 14 residues. In germline, CDR1 is SGHNT, CDR2 YYREEE (reference sequence). After removal of 4 bases from V and 8 bases from J, the junction contained 10 bases not matched to a gene. This CDR3 reads CASSRDRGIDGYTF. In DNA, the CDR3 is TGTGCCAGCAGCCGAGACAGGGGAATAGACGGCTACACCTTC. The variable domain in full, with the rest retrieved from reference TRBV5-4 and TRBJ1-2, is ETGVTQSPTHLIKTRGQQVTLRCSSQSGHNTVSWYQQALGQGPQFIFQYYREEENGRGNFPPRFSGLQFPNYSSELNVNALELDDSALYLCASSRDRGIDGYTFGSGTRLTVV.

The V call is TRBV19, the J call TRBJ2-2; D possibly corresponds to TRBD1 (5 bases). CDR1 LNHDA and CDR2 SQIVND come from the germline V gene (reference sequence). V dropped 4 bases and J dropped 3 bases, with 9 bases sitting between them. The CDR3 is 14 residues long. The CDR3 coding sequence is TGTGCCAGTAGTACCCAGGGATACACCGGGGAGCTGTTTTTT. Its protein product is CASSTQGYTGELFF.

The table lists this clone with a count of one. This CDR3 is also generated by other DNA sequences in the sample. The chain joins TRBV6-5 to TRBJ1-2; tentatively, D is TRBD1 (6 bases). V lost 10 bases to trimming and J lost 0 bases, with 9 bases between them. The CDR3 extends over 12 amino acids. Per germline, CDR1 MNHEY and CDR2 SVGAGI. CDR3 amino acids: CATRTANYGYTF. CDR3 coding DNA: TGTGCCACAAGGACAGCTAACTATGGCTACACCTTC.

This chain connects TRBV7-2 to TRBJ2-1; 11 positions agree with TRBD2. V lost 5 bases to trimming and J lost 8 bases; unmatched junction nucleotides: 8. Germline CDR1 SGHTA, CDR2 FQGNSA. This CDR3 has 15 residues. The CDR3 DNA reads TGTGCCAGCAGCGCTAGACTAGCGGGGTCCGATGAGCAGTTCTTC. The encoded protein is CASSARLAGSDEQFF.

This sequence joins TRBV19 and TRBJ1-2, with TRBD1 identical over 7 bases. After removal of 5 bases from V and 0 bases from J, the junction contained 9 bases not matched to a gene. The CDR3 runs 16 residues. The germline gives CDR1 LNHDA, CDR2 SQIVND (reference sequence). The CDR3 sequence is CASSSYTGEANYGYTF. The CDR3 DNA reads as TGTGCCAGTAGTTCCTATACAGGGGAGGCTAACTATGGCTACACCTTC.

The gene calls are TRBV2 and TRBJ1-2; D unresolved. This CDR3 spans 13 amino acids. Trimming cost V 4 bases and J 2 bases, with 8 bases left between them. The V gene's germline CDR1 is SNHLY and CDR2 FYNNEI. The CDR3 sequence: CASSATQNYGYTF. In DNA, the CDR3 is TGTGCCAGCAGTGCTACCCAAAACTATGGCTACACCTTC. Full variable domain (remainder filled in from reference TRBV2 and TRBJ1-2): EPEVTQTPSHQVTQMGQEVILRCVPISNHLYFYWYRQILGQKVEFLVSFYNNEISEKSEIFDDQFSVERPDGSNFTLKIRSTKLEDSAMYFCASSATQNYGYTFGSGTRLTVV.

This clone has only a few counts. This chain joins TRBV27 and TRBJ2-7; TRBD1 is a possible D gene (6 bases). The CDR3 covers 15 residues. The V end lost 2 bases, the J end lost 1 base, and 12 bases lay between the germline ends. CDR1 and CDR2 from the germline V gene are MNHEY and SMNVEV (reference sequence). The CDR3 is CASSLAPGQSYEQYF. CDR3 coding DNA: TGTGCCAGCAGTTTAGCACCGGGACAATCCTACGAGCAGTACTTC.

The CDR3 nucleotides read TGTGCCAGCAGCGTAGAAGGGCCGGCAGATACGCAGTATTTT. As protein: CASSVEGPADTQYF. This chain joins TRBV9 and TRBJ2-3, with no clear D. The CDR3 is made up of 14 amino acids. V lost 0 bases and J 4 bases, leaving 9 bases between the germline ends. The germline CDR1 and CDR2 sequences are SGDLS and YYNGEE.

This clone showed up just once. This chain uses TRBV7-8 with TRBJ1-6, with 8 bases fitting TRBD1. Germline-derived CDR1 and CDR2 are SGHVS and FQNEAQ. CDR3 length: 19 residues. Trimming removed 5 bases from V and 0 bases from J; junction bases left unmatched: 12. CDR3 nucleotide sequence: TGTGCCAGCAGCGGAAGATTAAGGGACAGGAGCTCCTATAATTCACCCCTCCACTTT. Amino acids: CASSGRLRDRSSYNSPLHF.

This chain links TRBV7-9 with TRBJ1-1, with 8 bases fitting TRBD1. From germline, CDR1 is SEHNR and CDR2 FQNEAQ (reference sequence). V shed 5 bases and J 5 bases; nucleotides not matched to a gene: 7. This CDR3 spans 14 amino acids. The CDR3 loop reads CASSPQGAPTEAFF. The CDR3 DNA reads TGTGCCAGCAGCCCTCAGGGGGCGCCTACTGAAGCTTTCTTT.

This chain joins TRBV7-2 and TRBJ1-6; D not resolved. Germline values: CDR1 SGHTA, CDR2 FQGNSA. This CDR3 spans 15 amino acids. V lost 5 bases, J lost 7 bases, and 15 bases lay in between. The CDR3 loop is CASSGATFINSPLHF. The CDR3, as DNA: TGTGCCAGCAGCGGTGCCACTTTTATAAATTCACCCCTCCACTTT.

Comment on this clone: Compared with germline, one end of the junction differs, possibly owing to a read error. This sequence joins TRBV7-2 and TRBJ2-3; D might be TRBD2 (6 bases). Germline assignment: CDR1 SGHTA and CDR2 FQGNSA. The CDR3 has 12 residues. The CDR3 protein is CASSLAVDTQYF. CDR3 nucleotides: TGTGCCAGCAGTTTAGCGGTAGATACGCAGTATTTT.

The V and J genes are TRBV19 and TRBJ1-2, with 8 bases matching TRBD1. The CDR3 covers 13 residues. Unmatched junction bases numbered 6, after V lost 5 bases and J lost 7 bases. CDR1 is LNHDA, CDR2 SQIVND, per germline (reference sequence). CDR3 amino acids: CASSHRGFGGYTF. CDR3 sequence (DNA): TGTGCCAGTAGTCACAGGGGGTTCGGTGGCTACACCTTC.